The 27 T cell receptor beta chains reported below all come from one sample, sequenced in a study of T cell responses to AZD1222 COVID-19 vaccine. This table comes from immunoSEQ multiplex PCR, and its TCRdb copy is limited to in-frame clones, with some not included. Of about 110,000 clones detected, about nine tenths appear once; the ten largest clones hold 5.2%. Here the sequenced sample was peripheral blood, taken on day 0 of AZD1222 vaccination. These receptors came from an adult in good health.

The chain carries TRBV7-2 and TRBJ2-4; 9 bases fit TRBD1. This CDR3 is 17 amino acids long. Germline CDR1 reads SGHTA; CDR2 reads FQGNSA. V shed 2 bases, J shed 9 bases, and the junction held 14 bases outside the gene matches. Written as DNA, the CDR3 is TGTGCCAGCAGCTTAACCGGGACAGGGAACTTGAAATGCATTCAGTACTTC. Its translation: CASSLTGTGNLKCIQYF.

This chain uses TRBV5-1 with TRBJ2-1; D is uncertain. The CDR3 covers 16 residues. From germline, CDR1 is SGHRS and CDR2 YFSETQ. Trimming shortened V by 3 bases and J by 9 bases, and 22 bases separated the two germline ends. CDR3 nucleotides: TGCGCCAGCAGCTGGACCCGACAATCCCTCGGTCGTGAGCAGTTCTTC. The encoded protein is CASSWTRQSLGREQFF.

The chain links TRBV14 to TRBJ1-4, with unresolved D. Trimming took 5 bases from V and 8 from J, leaving 18 bases between them. Germline CDR1 and CDR2: SGHDN and FVKESK. This CDR3 is 15 amino acids long. The CDR3 loop reads CASSAPDKGREKLFF. CDR3 DNA: TGTGCCAGCAGCGCGCCCGACAAGGGTCGGGAAAAACTGTTTTTT.

The rearrangement uses TRBV18 and TRBJ2-7; 7 nucleotides match TRBD2. In germline, CDR1 is KGHSH, CDR2 LQKENI. V lost 0 bases to trimming and J lost 2 bases; unmatched junction nucleotides: 16. This CDR3 comprises 19 residues. CDR3 residues: CASSPPVFEGGSKTYEQYF. Written as DNA, the CDR3 is TGTGCCAGCTCACCACCGGTGTTTGAGGGCGGGAGTAAGACCTACGAGCAGTACTTC.

This chain uses TRBV7-8 with TRBJ2-7; 7 positions match TRBD2. Per the germline V gene, CDR1 is SGHVS and CDR2 is FQNEAQ. This CDR3 contains 14 residues. Trimming removed 5 bases from V and 6 bases from J; junction bases left unmatched: 10. The CDR3 bases are TGTGCCAGCAGCCTCGAGCGGGGTCGAGGCGAGCAGTACTTC. Translating gives CASSLERGRGEQYF.

This chain connects TRBV18 to TRBJ2-2, with TRBD2 matching 15 bases. The germline V gene has CDR1 KGHSH and CDR2 LQKENI. V lost 3 bases, J lost 1 base, and 0 bases stayed unmatched. The CDR3 is 17 amino acids. CDR3 nucleotides: TGTGCCAGCTCACCGGGACTAGCGGGAGGGAACACCGGGGAGCTGTTTTTT. Protein: CASSPGLAGGNTGELFF.

The chain uses TRBV27 and TRBJ2-2; D is unclear. V was trimmed by 2 bases and J by 5 bases, leaving 9 bases between them. This CDR3 comprises 14 residues. The germline V gene has CDR1 MNHEY and CDR2 SMNVEV (reference sequence). Written as DNA, the CDR3 is TGTGCCAGCAGTTTAACGCTAGGGACCGGGGAGCTGTTTTTT. It encodes CASSLTLGTGELFF.

The J gene is TRBJ1-2, the V gene TRBV28, with a tentative D call TRBD1 (5 bases). The germline V gene has CDR1 MDHEN and CDR2 SYDVKM. The CDR3 consists of 15 residues. The ends were cut back, 4 bases at V and 0 bases at J, with 12 bases in the middle. The CDR3 DNA reads as TGTGCCAGCAGTTCGGTAACAGGAGCTAACTATGGCTACACCTTC. It yields the protein CASSSVTGANYGYTF.

The chain employs TRBV11-2 and TRBJ2-7; D gene unclear. The V and J ends lost 1 base and 2 bases respectively, with 6 bases between them. Germline values: CDR1 SGHAT, CDR2 FQNNGV. The CDR3 is 13 amino acids. The DNA of the CDR3 is TGTGCCAGCAGCTTAGGCAAAACCTACGAGCAGTACTTC. Translating it yields CASSLGKTYEQYF.

Worth noting for this clone: Compared with germline, one end of the junction differs, possibly owing to a read error. The V and J genes are TRBV30 and TRBJ1-3; 9 bases align to TRBD1. CDR1 GTSNPN and CDR2 SVGIG come from the germline V gene (reference sequence). The CDR3 covers 15 residues. The CDR3 region is CAWSVRGTGRPKTTF. The CDR3, as DNA: TGTGCCTGGAGTGTACGGGGGACAGGGAGGCCTAAGACCACTTTT.

This clone has only a few counts. This chain uses TRBV5-6 with TRBJ2-6; the D call may be TRBD1 or TRBD2 (5 bases each). There are 18 residues in the CDR3. CDR1 is SGHDT and CDR2 is YYEEEE in the germline V gene. Trimming stripped 6 bases from V and 0 bases from J, with 19 bases between. The CDR3 coding sequence is TGTGCCAGCACCGCGACAGCAGACTATACCTCTGGGGCCAACGTCCTGACTTTC. It encodes CASTATADYTSGANVLTF. The full variable domain, its missing parts supplied by reference TRBV5-6 and TRBJ2-6, is DAGVTQSPTHLIKTRGQQVTLRCSPKSGHDTVSWYQQALGQGPQFIFQYYEEEERQRGNFPDRFSGHQFPNYSSELNVNALLLGDSALYLCASTATADYTSGANVLTFGAGSRLTVL.

The chain links TRBV6-2 or TRBV6-3 to TRBJ2-3; D remains ambiguous. The CDR3 is 12 residues long. Germline V gene lookup returns CDR1 MNHEY and CDR2 SVGEGT. V was cut by 5 bases and J by 3 bases, with 6 bases left in between. The CDR3 here is CASSARTDTQYF. The CDR3, as DNA: TGTGCCAGCAGTGCTCGGACAGATACGCAGTATTTT.

The chain couples TRBV6-5 to TRBJ1-2, with D uncertain. Germline lookup yields CDR1 MNHEY and CDR2 SVGAGI. V dropped 7 bases and J dropped 7 bases, with 13 bases sitting between them. The CDR3 loop spans 12 amino acids. The CDR3 DNA reads TGTGCCAGCATCGGGTCAGGAAGTGGCTACACCTTC. It codes for CASIGSGSGYTF.

This chain uses TRBV10-3 with TRBJ1-3; tentative D call: TRBD1 (5 bases). Trimming removed 2 bases at V and 0 bases at J, with 11 bases between. Germline V gives CDR1 ENHRY, CDR2 SYGVKD. The CDR3 runs to 16 residues. DNA for the CDR3: TGTGCCATCAGTGAGGGTTCAGGGAACTCTGGAAACACCATATATTTT. This translates into CAISEGSGNSGNTIYF.

This clone was detected only once. J is TRBJ2-7 and V is TRBV6-5, with 8 bases identical to TRBD1. J gave up 2 bases and V 8 bases, and 5 bases lay outside the gene matches. Germline-derived CDR1 and CDR2 are MNHEY and SVGAGI. The CDR3 spans 13 residues. The CDR3 nucleotides read TGTGCCAGCCGGACAGGGTTAACCTACGAGCAGTACTTC. This encodes CASRTGLTYEQYF.

V is TRBV20-1 and J is TRBJ1-2; D gene unclear. This CDR3 has 14 amino acids. Looked up from germline, CDR1 is DFQATT and CDR2 is SNEGSKA (reference sequence). Between the trimmed V and J ends, which lost 3 bases and 8 bases, there was a span of 19 bases. The CDR3 DNA follows: TGCAGTGCTAGTCTACATCTCAGTCCCTCAGGCTACACCTTC. As protein: CSASLHLSPSGYTF.

This clone showed up just a few times. The V call is TRBV18, the J call TRBJ2-2; the match to TRBD1 covers 7 bases. Germline V gene sequence: CDR1 KGHSH, CDR2 LQKENI. The V and J ends lost 0 bases and 4 bases, in that order; junction bases with no gene match: 8. The CDR3 extends over 17 amino acids. The CDR3 sequence is CASSPPGTGVLTGELFF. The DNA for the CDR3 is TGTGCCAGCTCACCACCGGGAACAGGGGTCCTCACCGGGGAGCTGTTTTTT.

The chain has TRBV2 and TRBJ2-5; tentatively, D is TRBD2 (6 bases). The CDR3 runs 14 residues. CDR1 and CDR2 from the germline V gene are SNHLY and FYNNEI. Trimming took 4 bases from V and 0 from J, leaving 9 bases between them. CDR3 coding DNA: TGTGCCAGCAGTGCTGGGGGGTACCAAGAGACCCAGTACTTC. It is translated as CASSAGGYQETQYF.

The chain uses TRBV7-8 and TRBJ2-5; TRBD2 might be the D (6 bases). The CDR3 runs to 14 residues. Trimming took 8 bases from V and 1 from J, leaving 14 bases between them. CDR1 is SGHVS, CDR2 FQNEAQ, per germline. Here the CDR3 DNA reads TGTGCCAGCCTCCTTCCGGGACTCCAAGAGACCCAGTACTTC. This translates into CASLLPGLQETQYF.

The V gene is TRBV19, the J gene TRBJ1-3; 12 bases fit TRBD1. Germline loops: CDR1 LNHDA, CDR2 SQIVND (reference sequence). J was trimmed by 0 bases and V by 6 bases; bases with no gene match: 12. There are 19 residues in the CDR3. In nucleotides, the CDR3 is TGTGCCAGTAGACCAATCGGGACAGGGGGCTCCTTCTCTGGAAACACCATATATTTT. It specifies CASRPIGTGGSFSGNTIYF. The variable domain in full, with the rest retrieved from reference TRBV19 and TRBJ1-3, is DGGITQSPKYLFRKEGQNVTLSCEQNLNHDAMYWYRQDPGQGLRLIYYSQIVNDFQKGDIAEGYSVSREKKESFPLTVTSAQKNPTAFYLCASRPIGTGGSFSGNTIYFGEGSWLTVV.

Details on this clone: Other DNA sequences in this specimen translate into the identical CDR3. The chain has TRBV7-2 and TRBJ2-1, with TRBD2 identical over 7 bases. The CDR3 runs to 16 residues. The germline V gene has CDR1 SGHTA and CDR2 FQGNSA. J lost 0 bases, V lost 3 bases, and 5 bases had no gene match. In nucleotides, the CDR3 is TGTGCCAGCAGCTTGTCGGGGGGACCCTCCTACAATGAGCAGTTCTTC. It translates to CASSLSGGPSYNEQFF.

The chain joins TRBV30 to TRBJ1-3; TRBD1 agrees at 10 bases. Per germline, CDR1 GTSNPN and CDR2 SVGIG (reference sequence). J gave up 6 bases and V 5 bases, and 4 bases lay outside the gene matches. CDR3 length equals 13 residues. The CDR3 here is CAWSGQGLNTIYF. The CDR3 coding sequence is TGTGCCTGGTCGGGACAGGGGCTAAACACCATATATTTT.

This clone has more than one count but fewer than ten. The chain links TRBV3-1 (or the pseudogene TRBV3-2) to TRBJ2-1; D gene uncertain. V lost 3 bases and J lost 5, with 32 bases in between. This CDR3 has 21 amino acids. Germline CDR1 reads LGHDT; CDR2 reads YNNKEL (reference sequence). The CDR3 DNA is TGTGCCAGCAGCCAGGATCCACCCAGGACCTTTTCAGACGCTAGAGACAATGAGCAGTTCTTC. It codes for CASSQDPPRTFSDARDNEQFF.

The J gene is TRBJ2-1, the V gene TRBV6-5, with D possibly TRBD1 on 6 matching bases. CDR1 and CDR2 from the germline V gene are MNHEY and SVGAGI. The CDR3 contains 13 residues. V lost 5 bases, J lost 8 bases, and 13 bases lay in between. In nucleotides, the CDR3 is TGTGCCAGCAGTCACAGGGAATCCGATGAGCAGTTCTTC. This encodes CASSHRESDEQFF.

This clone was found once. The chain links TRBV3-1 (or the pseudogene TRBV3-2) to TRBJ2-7; 7 bases map to TRBD2. CDR1 is LGHDT, CDR2 YNNKEL, per germline (reference sequence). The length of the CDR3 is 14 residues. The junction had 14 bases not matched to a gene; V was cut back by 10 bases and J by 5 bases. The chain's CDR3 is CATGERGGIHEQYF. The CDR3 nucleotides read TGTGCCACCGGAGAGCGCGGGGGTATCCACGAGCAGTACTTC.

This rearrangement joins TRBV19 to TRBJ2-1; no clear D. Germline V CDR1 and CDR2: LNHDA, SQIVND (reference sequence). The CDR3 sequence is 15 residues long. Trimming removed 6 bases at V and 0 bases at J, with 12 bases between. The CDR3 loop is CASSPLDISYNEQFF. The CDR3 DNA reads TGTGCCAGTAGCCCGTTAGATATCTCCTACAATGAGCAGTTCTTC.

V and J are TRBV27 and TRBJ2-7; perhaps TRBD1 as D (6 bases). The germline gives CDR1 MNHEY, CDR2 SMNVEV (reference sequence). The germline V and J ends were trimmed by 3 bases and 3 bases, with 18 bases remaining between them. CDR3 length: 16 residues. CDR3 bases: TGTGCCAGCAGTTTTGGACAGTCCACTACTTACTACGAGCAGTACTTC. As protein: CASSFGQSTTYYEQYF.